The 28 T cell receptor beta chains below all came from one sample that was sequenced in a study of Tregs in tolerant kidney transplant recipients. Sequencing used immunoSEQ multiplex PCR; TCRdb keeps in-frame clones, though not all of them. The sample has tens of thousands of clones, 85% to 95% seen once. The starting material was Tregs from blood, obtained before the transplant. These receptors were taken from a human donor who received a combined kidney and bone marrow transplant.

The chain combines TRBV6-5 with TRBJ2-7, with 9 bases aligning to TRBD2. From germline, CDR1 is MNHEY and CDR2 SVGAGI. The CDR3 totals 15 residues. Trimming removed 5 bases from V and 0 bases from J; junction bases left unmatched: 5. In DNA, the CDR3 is TGTGCCAGCAGTGCGACTAGCGGCAGCTCCTACGAGCAGTACTTC. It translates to CASSATSGSSYEQYF.

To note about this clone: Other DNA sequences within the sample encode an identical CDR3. CDR3 sequence: CASRAGGNTIYF. DNA for the CDR3: TGTGCCAGCAGAGCCGGGGGGAACACCATATATTTT. This chain joins TRBV6-6 and TRBJ1-3, with a possible D match to TRBD1 (5 bases). Trimming removed 6 bases at V and 7 bases at J, with 10 bases between. CDR3 length equals 12 residues. Germline V CDR1 and CDR2: MNHNY, SVGAGI (reference sequence).

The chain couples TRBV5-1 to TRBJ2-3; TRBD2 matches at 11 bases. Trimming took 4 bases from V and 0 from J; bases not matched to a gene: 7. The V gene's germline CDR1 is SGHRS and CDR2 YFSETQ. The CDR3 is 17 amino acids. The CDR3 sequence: CASSPGGLADSTDTQYF. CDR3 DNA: TGCGCCAGCAGCCCTGGGGGACTAGCGGATAGCACAGATACGCAGTATTTT.

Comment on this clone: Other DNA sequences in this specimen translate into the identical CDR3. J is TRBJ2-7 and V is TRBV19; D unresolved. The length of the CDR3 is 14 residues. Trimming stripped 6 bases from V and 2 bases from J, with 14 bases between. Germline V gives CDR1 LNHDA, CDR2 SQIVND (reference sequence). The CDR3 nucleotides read TGTGCCAGTAGCCCCTCGGCAGTCACCTACGAGCAGTACTTC. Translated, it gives CASSPSAVTYEQYF. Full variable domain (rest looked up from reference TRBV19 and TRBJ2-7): DGGITQSPKYLFRKEGQNVTLSCEQNLNHDAMYWYRQDPGQGLRLIYYSQIVNDFQKGDIAEGYSVSREKKESFPLTVTSAQKNPTAFYLCASSPSAVTYEQYFGPGTRLTVT.

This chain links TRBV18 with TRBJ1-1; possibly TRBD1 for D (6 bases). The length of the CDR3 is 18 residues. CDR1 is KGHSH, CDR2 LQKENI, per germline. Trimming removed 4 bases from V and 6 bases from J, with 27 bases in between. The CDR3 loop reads CASSLGRAGAEGWSEAFF. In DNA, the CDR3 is TGTGCCAGCTCACTCGGTAGAGCGGGGGCAGAGGGATGGTCTGAAGCTTTCTTT.

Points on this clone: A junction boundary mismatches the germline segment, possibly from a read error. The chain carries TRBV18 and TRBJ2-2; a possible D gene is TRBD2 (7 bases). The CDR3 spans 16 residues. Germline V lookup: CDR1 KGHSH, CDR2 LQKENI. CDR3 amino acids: CASAPPTGGNTGELFF. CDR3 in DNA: TGTGCCAGCGCACCACCGACGGGGGGCAACACCGGGGAGCTGTTTTTT. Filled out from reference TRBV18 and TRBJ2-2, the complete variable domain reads NAGVMQNPRHLVRRRGQEARLRCSPMKGHSHVYWYRQLPEEGLKFMVYLQKENIIDESGMPKERFSAEFPKEGPSILRIQQVVRGDSAAYFCASAPPTGGNTGELFFGEGSRLTVL.

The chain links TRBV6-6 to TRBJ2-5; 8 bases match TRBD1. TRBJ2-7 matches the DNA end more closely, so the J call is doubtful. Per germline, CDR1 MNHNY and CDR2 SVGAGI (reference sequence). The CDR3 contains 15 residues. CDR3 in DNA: TGTGCCAGCAAGGGGCCGGGACAGGAATTCTACGAGCAGTACTTC. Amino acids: CASKGPGQEFYEQYF.

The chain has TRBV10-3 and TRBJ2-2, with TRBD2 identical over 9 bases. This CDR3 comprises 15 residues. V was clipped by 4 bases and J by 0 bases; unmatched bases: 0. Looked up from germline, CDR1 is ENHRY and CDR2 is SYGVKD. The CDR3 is CAISGGGANTGELFF. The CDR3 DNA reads TGTGCCATCAGTGGCGGGGGGGCGAACACCGGGGAGCTGTTTTTT.

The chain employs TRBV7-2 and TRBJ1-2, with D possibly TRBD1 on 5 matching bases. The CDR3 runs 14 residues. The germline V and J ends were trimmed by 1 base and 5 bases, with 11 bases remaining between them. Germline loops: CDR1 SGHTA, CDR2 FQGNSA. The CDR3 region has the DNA TGTGCCAGCAGCTTAGAAGGGGCACGGTATGGCTACACCTTC. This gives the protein CASSLEGARYGYTF.

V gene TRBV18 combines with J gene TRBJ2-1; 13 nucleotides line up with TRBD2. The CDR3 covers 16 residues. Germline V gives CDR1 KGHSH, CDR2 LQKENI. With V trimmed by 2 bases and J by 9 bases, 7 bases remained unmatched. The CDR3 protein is CASSPVLAGGPIEQFF. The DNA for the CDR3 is TGTGCCAGCTCACCAGTACTAGCGGGAGGGCCTATTGAGCAGTTCTTC.

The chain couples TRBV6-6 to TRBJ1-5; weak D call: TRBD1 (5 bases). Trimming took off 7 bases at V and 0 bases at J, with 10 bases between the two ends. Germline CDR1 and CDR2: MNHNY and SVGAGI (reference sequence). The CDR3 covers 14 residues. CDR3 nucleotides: TGTGCCAGCACGGGACGGAATAGCAATCAGCCCCAGCATTTT. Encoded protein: CASTGRNSNQPQHF.

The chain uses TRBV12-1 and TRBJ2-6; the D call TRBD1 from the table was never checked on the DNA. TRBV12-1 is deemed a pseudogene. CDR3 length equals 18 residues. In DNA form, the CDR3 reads TGTGCCAGCAGCACACGTTTGTTAGGACAAAGTCGGGCCAACGTCCTGACTTTC. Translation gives CASSTRLLGQSRANVLTF.

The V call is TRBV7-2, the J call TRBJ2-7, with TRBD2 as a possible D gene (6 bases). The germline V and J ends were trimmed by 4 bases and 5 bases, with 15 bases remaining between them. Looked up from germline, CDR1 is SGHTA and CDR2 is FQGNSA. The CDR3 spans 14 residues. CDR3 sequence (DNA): TGTGCCAGCAGCTGGGCCCCGGGAGCCCACGAGCAGTACTTC. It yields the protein CASSWAPGAHEQYF.

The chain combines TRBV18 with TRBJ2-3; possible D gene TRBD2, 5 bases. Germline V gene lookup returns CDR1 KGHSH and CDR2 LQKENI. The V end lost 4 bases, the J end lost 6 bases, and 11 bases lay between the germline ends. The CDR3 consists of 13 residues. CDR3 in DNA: TGTGCCAGCTCACTCGGACCGGGGGATACGCAGTATTTT. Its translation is CASSLGPGDTQYF. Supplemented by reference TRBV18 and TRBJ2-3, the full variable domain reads NAGVMQNPRHLVRRRGQEARLRCSPMKGHSHVYWYRQLPEEGLKFMVYLQKENIIDESGMPKERFSAEFPKEGPSILRIQQVVRGDSAAYFCASSLGPGDTQYFGPGTRLTVL.

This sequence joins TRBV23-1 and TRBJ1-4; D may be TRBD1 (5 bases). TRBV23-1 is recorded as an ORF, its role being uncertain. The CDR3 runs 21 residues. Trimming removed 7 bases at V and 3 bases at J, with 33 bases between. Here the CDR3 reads CASITHGAGLSLLSPNEKLFF. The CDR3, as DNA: TGCGCCAGCATTACACATGGGGCAGGGTTATCCTTGTTGTCCCCTAATGAAAAACTGTTTTTT.

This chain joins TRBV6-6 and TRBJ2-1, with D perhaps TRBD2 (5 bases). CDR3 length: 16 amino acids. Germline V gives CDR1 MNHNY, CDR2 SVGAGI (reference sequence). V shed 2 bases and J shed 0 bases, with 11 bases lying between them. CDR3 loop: CASSYLIDYSYNEQFF. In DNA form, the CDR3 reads TGTGCCAGCAGTTACCTCATCGACTACTCCTACAATGAGCAGTTCTTC.

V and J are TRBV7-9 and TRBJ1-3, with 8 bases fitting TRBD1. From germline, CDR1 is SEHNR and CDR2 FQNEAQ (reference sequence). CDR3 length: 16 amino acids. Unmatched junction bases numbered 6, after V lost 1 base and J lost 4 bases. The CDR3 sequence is CASSLGIRDRGNTIYF. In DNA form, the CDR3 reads TGTGCCAGCAGCTTAGGGATCCGGGACAGGGGAAACACCATATATTTT.

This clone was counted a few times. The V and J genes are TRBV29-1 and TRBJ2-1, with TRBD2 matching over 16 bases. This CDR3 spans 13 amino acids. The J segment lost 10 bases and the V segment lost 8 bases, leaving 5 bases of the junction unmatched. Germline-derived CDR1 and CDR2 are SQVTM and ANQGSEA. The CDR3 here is CSLGLAGGGEQFF. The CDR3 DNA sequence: TGCAGCTTGGGACTAGCGGGAGGGGGGGAGCAGTTCTTC.

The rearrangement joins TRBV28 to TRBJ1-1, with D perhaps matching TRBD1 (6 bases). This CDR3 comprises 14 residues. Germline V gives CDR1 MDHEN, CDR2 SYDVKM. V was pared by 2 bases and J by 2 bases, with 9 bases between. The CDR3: CASSLRQVNTEAFF. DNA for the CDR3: TGTGCCAGCAGTTTAAGACAGGTCAACACTGAAGCTTTCTTT.

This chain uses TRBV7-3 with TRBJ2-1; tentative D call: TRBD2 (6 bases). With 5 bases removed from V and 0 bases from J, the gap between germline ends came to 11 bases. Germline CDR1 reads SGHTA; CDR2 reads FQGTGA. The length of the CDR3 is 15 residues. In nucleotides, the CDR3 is TGTGCCAGCAGCCCGCGGGGCAGCTCCTACAATGAGCAGTTCTTC. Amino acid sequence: CASSPRGSSYNEQFF.

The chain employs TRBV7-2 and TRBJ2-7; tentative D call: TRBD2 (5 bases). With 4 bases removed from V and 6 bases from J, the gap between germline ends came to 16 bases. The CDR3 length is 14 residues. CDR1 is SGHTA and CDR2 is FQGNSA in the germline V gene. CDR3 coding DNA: TGTGCCAGCAGCTCTCGAACGGGGAATGGCGAGCAGTACTTC. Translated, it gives CASSSRTGNGEQYF.

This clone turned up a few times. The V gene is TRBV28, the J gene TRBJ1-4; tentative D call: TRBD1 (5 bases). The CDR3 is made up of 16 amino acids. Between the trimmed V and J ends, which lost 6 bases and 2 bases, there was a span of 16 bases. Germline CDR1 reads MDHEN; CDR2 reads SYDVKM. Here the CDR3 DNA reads TGTGCCAGCAGCCCCCCCAACCAGGGTACTAATGAAAAACTGTTTTTT. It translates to CASSPPNQGTNEKLFF.

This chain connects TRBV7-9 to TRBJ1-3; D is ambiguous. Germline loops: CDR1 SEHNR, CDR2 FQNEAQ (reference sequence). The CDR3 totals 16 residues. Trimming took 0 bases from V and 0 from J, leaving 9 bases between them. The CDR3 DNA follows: TGTGCCAGCAGCTTAGCTAGGAGAAGCTCTGGAAACACCATATATTTT. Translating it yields CASSLARRSSGNTIYF.

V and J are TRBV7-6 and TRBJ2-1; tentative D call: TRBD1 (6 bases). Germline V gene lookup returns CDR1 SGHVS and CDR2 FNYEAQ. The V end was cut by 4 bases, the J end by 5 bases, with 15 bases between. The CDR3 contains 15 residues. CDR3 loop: CASSSRGGVDNEQFF. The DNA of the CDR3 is TGTGCCAGCAGCTCCAGGGGTGGGGTGGACAATGAGCAGTTCTTC.

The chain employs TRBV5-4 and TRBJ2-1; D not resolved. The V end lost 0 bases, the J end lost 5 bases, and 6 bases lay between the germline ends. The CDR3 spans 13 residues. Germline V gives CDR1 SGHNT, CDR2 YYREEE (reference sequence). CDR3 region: CASSLDWNNEQFF. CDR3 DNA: TGTGCCAGCAGCTTGGACTGGAACAATGAGCAGTTCTTC.

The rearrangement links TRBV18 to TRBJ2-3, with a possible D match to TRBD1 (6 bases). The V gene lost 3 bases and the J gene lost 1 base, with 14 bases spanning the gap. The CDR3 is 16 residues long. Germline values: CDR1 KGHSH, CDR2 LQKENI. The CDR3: CASSPSSTGGTDTQYF. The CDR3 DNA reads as TGTGCCAGCTCACCTAGCTCGACAGGAGGCACAGATACGCAGTATTTT.

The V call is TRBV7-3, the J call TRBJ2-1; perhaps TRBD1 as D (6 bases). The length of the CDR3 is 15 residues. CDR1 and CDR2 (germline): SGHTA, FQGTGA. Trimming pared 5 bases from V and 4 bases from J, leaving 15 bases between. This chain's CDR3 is CASSPGQGGYNEQFF. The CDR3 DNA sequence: TGTGCCAGCAGCCCGGGACAAGGGGGATACAATGAGCAGTTCTTC.

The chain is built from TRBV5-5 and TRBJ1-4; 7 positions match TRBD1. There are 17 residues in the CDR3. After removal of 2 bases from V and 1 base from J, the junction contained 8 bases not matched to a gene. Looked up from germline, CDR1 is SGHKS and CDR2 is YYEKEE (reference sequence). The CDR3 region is CASSLGTGVVTNEKLFF. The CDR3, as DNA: TGTGCCAGCAGCTTAGGAACAGGGGTCGTAACTAATGAAAAACTGTTTTTT.